Shown below are 5 T cell receptor beta chains from a single sample sequenced in a study of T cell repertoires in aging, cancer and after chemotherapy. Multiplex touch-down PCR with TRB-A/B primers amplified rearranged V-D-J TRB sequences. Each CDR3 protein is one row after TCRdb ran MiXCR on the multiplex PCR reads. Of approximately 13,000 distinct CDR3 sequences listed, 20% to 30% were seen once; the top ten hold 2.6%. TCR beta rearrangements were amplified from peripheral blood genomic DNA. The sample comprised blood. The origin of the receptors is a human donor in good health.

This chain links TRBV30 with TRBJ2-3; 13 positions match TRBD2. The CDR3 consists of 17 residues. Germline V CDR1 and CDR2: GTSNPN, SVGIG (reference sequence). J lost 8 bases, V lost 3 bases, and 14 bases had no gene match. The CDR3 region has the DNA TGTGCCTGGAGGGCCCCCGGACTAGCGGGGGCCCTGGGTACGCAGTATTTT. Its translation is CAWRAPGLAGALGTQYF.

This clonotype was recorded a few times. V and J are TRBV7-2 and TRBJ1-2, with 7 bases fitting TRBD1. Germline assignment: CDR1 SGHTA and CDR2 FQGNSA. The ends lost 1 base at V and 1 base at J; junction bases unmatched: 9. The CDR3 loop spans 17 amino acids. The CDR3: CASSLVLGQGGNYGYTF. In DNA, the CDR3 is TGTGCCAGCAGCTTAGTGTTAGGCCAGGGGGGTAACTATGGCTACACCTTC. Supplemented by reference TRBV7-2 and TRBJ1-2, the full variable domain reads GAGVSQSPSNKVTEKGKDVELRCDPISGHTALYWYRQSLGQGLEFLIYFQGNSAPDKSGLPSDRFSAERTGGSVSTLTIQRTQQEDSAVYLCASSLVLGQGGNYGYTFGSGTRLTVV.

The chain carries TRBV6-2 or TRBV6-3 and TRBJ2-7; D may correspond to TRBD1 or TRBD2 (5 bases each). V was shortened by 5 bases and J by 2 bases, with 13 bases between the two germline ends. The CDR3 length is 14 residues. Germline V lookup: CDR1 MNHEY, CDR2 SVGEGT. The CDR3 nucleotides are TGTGCCAGCAGTGACGGGACCGCCGCCTACGAGCAGTACGTC. Protein sequence: CASSDGTAAYEQYV.

The CDR3 DNA is TGTGCCAGCAGTTTTCGGGACGAAAATGAGCAGTTCTTC. Amino acids: CASSFRDENEQFF. The chain has TRBV12-3 or TRBV12-4 and TRBJ2-1, with D perhaps assigned TRBD1 or TRBD2 (5 bases each). The CDR3 is made up of 13 amino acids. V was cut by 3 bases and J by 7 bases, with 10 bases left in between.

This clonotype appeared a few times. The CDR3 loop is CASHQLGATSGANVLTF. Here the CDR3 DNA reads TGTGCCAGCCATCAACTAGGAGCCACCTCTGGGGCCAACGTCCTGACTTTC. The V call is TRBV6-5, the J call TRBJ2-6, with a weak D call TRBD2 (5 bases). This CDR3 is built from 17 residues. Trimming removed 8 bases from V and 0 bases from J, with 17 bases in between. Germline CDR1 and CDR2: MNHEY and SVGAGI.